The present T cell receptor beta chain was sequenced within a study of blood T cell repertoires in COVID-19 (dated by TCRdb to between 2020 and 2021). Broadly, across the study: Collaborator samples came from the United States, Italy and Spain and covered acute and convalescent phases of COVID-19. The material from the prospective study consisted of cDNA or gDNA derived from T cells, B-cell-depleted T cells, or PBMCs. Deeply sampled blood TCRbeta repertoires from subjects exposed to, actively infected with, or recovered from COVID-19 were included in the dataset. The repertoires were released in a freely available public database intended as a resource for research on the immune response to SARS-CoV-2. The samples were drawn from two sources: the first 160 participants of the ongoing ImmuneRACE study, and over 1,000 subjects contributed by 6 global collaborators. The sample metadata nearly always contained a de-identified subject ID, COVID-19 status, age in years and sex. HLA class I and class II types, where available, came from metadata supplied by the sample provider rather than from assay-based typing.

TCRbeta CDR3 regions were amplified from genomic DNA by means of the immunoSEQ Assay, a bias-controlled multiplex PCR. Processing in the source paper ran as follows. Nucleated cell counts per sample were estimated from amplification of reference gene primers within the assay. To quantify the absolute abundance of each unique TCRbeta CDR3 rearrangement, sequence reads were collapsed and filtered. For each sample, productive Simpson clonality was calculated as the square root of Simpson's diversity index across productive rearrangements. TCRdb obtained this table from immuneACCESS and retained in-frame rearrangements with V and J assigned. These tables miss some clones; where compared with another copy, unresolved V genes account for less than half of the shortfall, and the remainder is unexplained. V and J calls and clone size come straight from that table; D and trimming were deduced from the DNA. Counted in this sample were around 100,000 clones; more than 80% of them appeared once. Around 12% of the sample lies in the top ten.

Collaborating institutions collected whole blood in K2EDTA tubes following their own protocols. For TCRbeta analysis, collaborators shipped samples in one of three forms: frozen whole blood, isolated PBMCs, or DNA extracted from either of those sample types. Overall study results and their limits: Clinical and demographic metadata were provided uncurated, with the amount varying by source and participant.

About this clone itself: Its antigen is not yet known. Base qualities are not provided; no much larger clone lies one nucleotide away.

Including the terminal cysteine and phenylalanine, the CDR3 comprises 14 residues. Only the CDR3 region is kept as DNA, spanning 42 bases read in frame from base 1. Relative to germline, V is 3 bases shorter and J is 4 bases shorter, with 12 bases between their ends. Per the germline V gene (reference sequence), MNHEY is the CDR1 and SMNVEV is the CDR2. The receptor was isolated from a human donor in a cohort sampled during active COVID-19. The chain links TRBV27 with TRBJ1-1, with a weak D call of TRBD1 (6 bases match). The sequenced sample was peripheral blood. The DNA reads TGTGCCAGCAGTTTGAGGGGGGGCAGCACTGAAGCTTTCTTT. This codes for CASSLRGGSTEAFF.